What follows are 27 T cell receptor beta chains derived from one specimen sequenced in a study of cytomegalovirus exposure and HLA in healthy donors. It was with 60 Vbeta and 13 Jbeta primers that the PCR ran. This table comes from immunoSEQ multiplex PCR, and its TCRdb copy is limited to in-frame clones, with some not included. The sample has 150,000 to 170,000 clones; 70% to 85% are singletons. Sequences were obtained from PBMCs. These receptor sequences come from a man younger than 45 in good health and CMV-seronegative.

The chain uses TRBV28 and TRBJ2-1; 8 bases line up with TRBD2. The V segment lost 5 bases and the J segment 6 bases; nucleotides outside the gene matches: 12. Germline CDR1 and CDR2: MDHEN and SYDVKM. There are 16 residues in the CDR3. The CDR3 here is CASSLYTLTSGNEQFF. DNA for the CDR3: TGTGCCAGCAGTCTCTACACCTTAACTAGCGGCAATGAGCAGTTCTTC.

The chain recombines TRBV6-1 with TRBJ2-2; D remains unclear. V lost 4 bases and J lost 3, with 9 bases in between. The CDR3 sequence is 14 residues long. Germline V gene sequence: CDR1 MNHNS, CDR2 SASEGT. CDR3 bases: TGTGCCAGCAGTGTTAGCAGACACACCGGGGAGCTGTTTTTT. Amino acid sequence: CASSVSRHTGELFF.

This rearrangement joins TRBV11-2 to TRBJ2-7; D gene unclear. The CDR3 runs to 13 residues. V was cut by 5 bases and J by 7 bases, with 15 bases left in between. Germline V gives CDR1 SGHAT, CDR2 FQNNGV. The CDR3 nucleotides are TGTGCCAGCAGCCTAGGACGTTTCAGGGAGCAGTACTTC. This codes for CASSLGRFREQYF. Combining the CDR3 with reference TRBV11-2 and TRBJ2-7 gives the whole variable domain EAGVAQSPRYKIIEKRQSVAFWCNPISGHATLYWYQQILGQGPKLLIQFQNNGVVDDSQLPKDRFSAERLKGVDSTLKIQPAKLEDSAVYLCASSLGRFREQYFGPGTRLTVT.

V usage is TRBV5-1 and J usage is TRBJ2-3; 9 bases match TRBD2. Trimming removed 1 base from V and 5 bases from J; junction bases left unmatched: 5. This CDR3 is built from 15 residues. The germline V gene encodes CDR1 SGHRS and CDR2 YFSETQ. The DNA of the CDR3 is TGCGCCAGCAGCTTGAAAGCGGGGGGAGGAGATACGCAGTATTTT. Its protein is CASSLKAGGGDTQYF. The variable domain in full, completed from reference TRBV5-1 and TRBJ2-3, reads KAGVTQTPRYLIKTRGQQVTLSCSPISGHRSVSWYQQTPGQGLQFLFEYFSETQRNKGNFPGRFSGRQFSNSRSEMNVSTLELGDSALYLCASSLKAGGGDTQYFGPGTRLTVL.

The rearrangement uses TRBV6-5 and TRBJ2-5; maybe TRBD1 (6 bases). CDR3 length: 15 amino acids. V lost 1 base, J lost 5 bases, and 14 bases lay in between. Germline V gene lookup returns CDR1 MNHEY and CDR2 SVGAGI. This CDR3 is CASSYWQGQEETQYF. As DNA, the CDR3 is TGTGCCAGCAGTTACTGGCAGGGGCAGGAGGAGACCCAGTACTTC.

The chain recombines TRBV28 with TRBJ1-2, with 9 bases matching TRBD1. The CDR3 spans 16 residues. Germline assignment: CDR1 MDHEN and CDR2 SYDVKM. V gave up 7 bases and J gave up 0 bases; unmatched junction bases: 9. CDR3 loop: CASIASGTGTNYGYTF. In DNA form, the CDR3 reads TGTGCCAGCATAGCCTCCGGGACAGGGACTAACTATGGCTACACCTTC.

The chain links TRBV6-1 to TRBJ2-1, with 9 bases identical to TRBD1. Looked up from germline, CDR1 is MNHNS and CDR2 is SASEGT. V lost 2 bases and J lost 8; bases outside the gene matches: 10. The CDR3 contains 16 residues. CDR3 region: CASSEMGQGIIDEQFF. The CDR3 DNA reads TGTGCCAGCAGTGAAATGGGACAGGGAATTATTGATGAGCAGTTCTTC.

DNA of the CDR3: TGTGCCAGCAACCGACAGGGGTCAGATACGCAGTATTTT. Encoded protein: CASNRQGSDTQYF. The chain employs TRBV7-6 and TRBJ2-3; the match to TRBD1 covers 8 bases. V shed 7 bases and J 4 bases; nucleotides not matched to a gene: 4. There are 13 residues in the CDR3. Germline values: CDR1 SGHVS, CDR2 FNYEAQ.

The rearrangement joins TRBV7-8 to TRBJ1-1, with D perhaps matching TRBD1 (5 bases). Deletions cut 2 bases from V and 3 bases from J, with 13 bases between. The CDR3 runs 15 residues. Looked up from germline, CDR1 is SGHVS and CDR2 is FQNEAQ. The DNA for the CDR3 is TGTGCCAGCAGCTTATGGGGGGGAAGGGACACTGAAGCTTTCTTT. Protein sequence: CASSLWGGRDTEAFF.

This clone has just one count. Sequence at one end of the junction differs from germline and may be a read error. CDR3: CASRPLGVGYPF. In nucleotides, the CDR3 is TGTGCCAGCAGGCCCCTAGGGGTGGGCTACCCCTTC. The chain employs TRBV2 and TRBJ1-2, with D possibly being TRBD1 (5 bases). The V gene's germline CDR1 is SNHLY and CDR2 FYNNEI. There are 12 residues in the CDR3.

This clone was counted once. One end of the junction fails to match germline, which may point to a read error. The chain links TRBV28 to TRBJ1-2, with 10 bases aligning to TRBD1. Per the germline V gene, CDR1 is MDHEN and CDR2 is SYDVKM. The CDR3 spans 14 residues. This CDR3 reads CASSLPGQGYGYPF. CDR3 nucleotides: TGTGCCAGCAGTTTACCGGGACAGGGGTATGGCTACCCCTTC.

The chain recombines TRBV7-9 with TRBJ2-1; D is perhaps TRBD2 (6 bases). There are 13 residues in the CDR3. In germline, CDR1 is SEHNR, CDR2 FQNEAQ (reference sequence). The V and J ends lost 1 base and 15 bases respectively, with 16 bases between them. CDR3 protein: CASSLGTGRRGFF. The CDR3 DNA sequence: TGTGCCAGCAGCTTAGGTACGGGACGGCGGGGGTTCTTC.

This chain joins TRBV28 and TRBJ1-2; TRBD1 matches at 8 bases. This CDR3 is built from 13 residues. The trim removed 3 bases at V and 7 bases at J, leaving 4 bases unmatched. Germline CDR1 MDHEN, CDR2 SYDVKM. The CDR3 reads CASSLPGGGGYTF. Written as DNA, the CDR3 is TGTGCCAGCAGTTTGCCAGGGGGCGGTGGCTACACCTTC.

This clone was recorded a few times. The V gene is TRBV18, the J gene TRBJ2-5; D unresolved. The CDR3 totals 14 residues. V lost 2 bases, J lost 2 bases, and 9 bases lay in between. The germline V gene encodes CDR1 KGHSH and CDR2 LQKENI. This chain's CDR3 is CASSPTARQETQYF. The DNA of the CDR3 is TGTGCCAGCTCACCAACCGCCAGGCAAGAGACCCAGTACTTC.

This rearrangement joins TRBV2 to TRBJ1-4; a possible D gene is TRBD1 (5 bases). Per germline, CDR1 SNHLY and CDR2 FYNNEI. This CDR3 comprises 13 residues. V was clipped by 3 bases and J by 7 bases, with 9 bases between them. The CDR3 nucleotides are TGTGCCAGCAGTGACAGGGAAGGTGAAAAACTGTTTTTT. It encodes CASSDREGEKLFF.

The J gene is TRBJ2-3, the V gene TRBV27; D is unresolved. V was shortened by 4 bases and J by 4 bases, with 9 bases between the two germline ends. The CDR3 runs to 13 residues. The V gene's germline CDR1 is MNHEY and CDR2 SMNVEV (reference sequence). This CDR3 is CASSSPVPDTQYF. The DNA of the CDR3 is TGTGCCAGCAGTTCGCCGGTTCCAGATACGCAGTATTTT.

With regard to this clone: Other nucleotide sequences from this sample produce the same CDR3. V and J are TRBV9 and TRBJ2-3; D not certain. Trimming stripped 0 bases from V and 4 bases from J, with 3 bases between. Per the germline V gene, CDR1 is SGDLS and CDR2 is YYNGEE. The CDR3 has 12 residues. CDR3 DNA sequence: TGTGCCAGCAGCGTAGGCGCAGATACGCAGTATTTT. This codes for CASSVGADTQYF.

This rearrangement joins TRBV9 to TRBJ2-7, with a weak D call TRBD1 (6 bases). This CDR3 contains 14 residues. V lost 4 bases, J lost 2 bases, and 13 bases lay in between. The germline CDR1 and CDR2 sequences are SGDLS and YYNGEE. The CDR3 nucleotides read TGTGCCAGCAGCTTCTCAGGGGAAGCCTACGAGCAGTACTTC. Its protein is CASSFSGEAYEQYF. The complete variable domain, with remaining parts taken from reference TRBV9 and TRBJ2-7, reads DSGVTQTPKHLITATGQRVTLRCSPRSGDLSVYWYQQSLDQGLQFLIQYYNGEERAKGNILERFSAQQFPDLHSELNLSSLELGDSALYFCASSFSGEAYEQYFGPGTRLTVT.

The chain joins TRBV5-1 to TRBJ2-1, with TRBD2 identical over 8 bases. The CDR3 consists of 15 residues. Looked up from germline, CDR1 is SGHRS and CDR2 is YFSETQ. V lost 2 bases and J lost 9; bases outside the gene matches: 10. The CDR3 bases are TGCGCCAGCAGCTTTGGCGGGGGGCAGCGTACTGAGCAGTTCTTC. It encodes CASSFGGGQRTEQFF.

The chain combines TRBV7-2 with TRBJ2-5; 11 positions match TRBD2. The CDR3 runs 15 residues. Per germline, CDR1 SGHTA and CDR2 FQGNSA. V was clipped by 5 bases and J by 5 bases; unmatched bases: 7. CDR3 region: CASSNSGGAGETQYF. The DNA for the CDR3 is TGTGCCAGCAGCAATAGCGGGGGGGCCGGTGAGACCCAGTACTTC.

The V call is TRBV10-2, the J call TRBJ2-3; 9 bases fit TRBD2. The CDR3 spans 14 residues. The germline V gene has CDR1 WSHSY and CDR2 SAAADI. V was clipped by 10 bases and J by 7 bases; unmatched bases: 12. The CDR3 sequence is CATDLGRGGNTQYF. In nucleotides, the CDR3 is TGCGCCACAGACCTCGGGCGGGGGGGAAATACGCAGTATTTT.

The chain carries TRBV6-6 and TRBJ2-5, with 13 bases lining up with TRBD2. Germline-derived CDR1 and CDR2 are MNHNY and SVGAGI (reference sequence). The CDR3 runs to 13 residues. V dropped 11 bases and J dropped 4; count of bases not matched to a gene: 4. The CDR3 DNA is TGTGCCTCGACTAGCGGGAGGTTAGAGACCCAGTACTTC. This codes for CASTSGRLETQYF.

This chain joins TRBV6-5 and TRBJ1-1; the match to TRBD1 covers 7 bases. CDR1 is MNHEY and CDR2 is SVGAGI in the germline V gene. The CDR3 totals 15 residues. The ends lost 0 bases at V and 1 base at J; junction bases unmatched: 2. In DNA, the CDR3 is TGTGCCAGCAGTTACTCAGGGGGCGGGAACACTGAAGCTTTCTTT. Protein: CASSYSGGGNTEAFF.

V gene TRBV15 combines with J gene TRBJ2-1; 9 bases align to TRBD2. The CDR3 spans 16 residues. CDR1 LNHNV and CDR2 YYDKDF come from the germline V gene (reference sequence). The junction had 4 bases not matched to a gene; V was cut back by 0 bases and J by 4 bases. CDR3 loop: CATSREGGGGYNEQFF. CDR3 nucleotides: TGTGCCACCAGCAGAGAAGGCGGGGGGGGATACAATGAGCAGTTCTTC.

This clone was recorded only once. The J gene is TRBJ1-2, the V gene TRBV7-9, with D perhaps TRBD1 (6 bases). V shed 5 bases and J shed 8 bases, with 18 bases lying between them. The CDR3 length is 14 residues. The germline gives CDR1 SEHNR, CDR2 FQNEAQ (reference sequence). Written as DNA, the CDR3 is TGTGCCAGCAGCCTGGGGGCGGACGGTGAAGGCTACACCTTC. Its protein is CASSLGADGEGYTF.

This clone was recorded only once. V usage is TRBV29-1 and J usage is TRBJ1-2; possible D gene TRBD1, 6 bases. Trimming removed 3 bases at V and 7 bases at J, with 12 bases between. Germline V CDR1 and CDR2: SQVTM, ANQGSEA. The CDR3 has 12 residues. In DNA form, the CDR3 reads TGCAGCGTTGATGGGTACAGGGCTGGCTACACCTTC. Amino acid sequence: CSVDGYRAGYTF.

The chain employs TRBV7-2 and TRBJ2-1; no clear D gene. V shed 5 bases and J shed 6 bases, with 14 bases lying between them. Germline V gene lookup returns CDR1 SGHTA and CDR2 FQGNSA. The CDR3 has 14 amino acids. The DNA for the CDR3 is TGTGCCAGCAGCCCCATTTCATCGCGCAATGAGCAGTTCTTC. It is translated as CASSPISSRNEQFF.